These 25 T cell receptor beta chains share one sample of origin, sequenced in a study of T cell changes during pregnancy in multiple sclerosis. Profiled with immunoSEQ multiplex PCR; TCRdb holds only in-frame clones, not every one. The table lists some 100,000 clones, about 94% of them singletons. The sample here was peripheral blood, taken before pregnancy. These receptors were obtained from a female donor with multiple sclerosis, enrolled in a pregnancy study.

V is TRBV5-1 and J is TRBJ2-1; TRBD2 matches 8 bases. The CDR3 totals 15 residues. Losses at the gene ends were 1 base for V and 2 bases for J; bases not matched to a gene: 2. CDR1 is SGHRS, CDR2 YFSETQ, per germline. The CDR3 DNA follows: TGCGCCAGCAGCTTGATGCGGGAGGCCTACAATGAGCAGTTCTTC. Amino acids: CASSLMREAYNEQFF.

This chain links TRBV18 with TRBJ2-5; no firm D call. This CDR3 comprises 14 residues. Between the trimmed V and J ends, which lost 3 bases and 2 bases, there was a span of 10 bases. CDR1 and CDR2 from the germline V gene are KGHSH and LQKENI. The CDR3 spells CASSPGVEQETQYF. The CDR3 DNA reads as TGTGCCAGCTCACCCGGAGTCGAGCAAGAGACCCAGTACTTC.

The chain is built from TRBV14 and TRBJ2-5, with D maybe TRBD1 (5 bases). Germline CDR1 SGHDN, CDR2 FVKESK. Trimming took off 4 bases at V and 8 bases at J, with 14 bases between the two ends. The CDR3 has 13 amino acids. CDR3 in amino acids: CASSLLGVDTQYF. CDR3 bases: TGTGCCAGCAGCCTTCTAGGGGTTGATACCCAGTACTTC.

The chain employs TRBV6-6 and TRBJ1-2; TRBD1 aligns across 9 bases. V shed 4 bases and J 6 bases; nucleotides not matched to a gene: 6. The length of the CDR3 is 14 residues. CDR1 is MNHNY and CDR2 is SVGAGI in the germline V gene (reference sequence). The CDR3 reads CASSWTGARDGYTF. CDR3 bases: TGTGCCAGCAGTTGGACAGGGGCTAGGGATGGCTACACCTTC.

The CDR3 region has the DNA TGTGCCAGCAGCACTCGGGACAACCCCTACGAGCAGTACTTC. Protein: CASSTRDNPYEQYF. The V gene is TRBV7-8, the J gene TRBJ2-7; TRBD1 might be the D (6 bases). The CDR3 has 14 residues. Germline V gene lookup returns CDR1 SGHVS and CDR2 FQNEAQ. The ends were cut back, 5 bases at V and 2 bases at J, with 13 bases in the middle.

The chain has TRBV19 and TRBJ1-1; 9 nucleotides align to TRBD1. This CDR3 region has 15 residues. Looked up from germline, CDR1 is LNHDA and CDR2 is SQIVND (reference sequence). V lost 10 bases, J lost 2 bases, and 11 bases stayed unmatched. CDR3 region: CATRKIQGANTEAFF. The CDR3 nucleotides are TGTGCCACCCGCAAAATACAGGGGGCAAACACTGAAGCTTTCTTT.

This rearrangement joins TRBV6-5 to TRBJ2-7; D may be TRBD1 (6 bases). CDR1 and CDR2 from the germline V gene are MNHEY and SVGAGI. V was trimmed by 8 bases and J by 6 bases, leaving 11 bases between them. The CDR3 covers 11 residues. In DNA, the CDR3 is TGTGCCAGCTCACAGGGTGTCGAGCAGTACTTC. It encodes CASSQGVEQYF.

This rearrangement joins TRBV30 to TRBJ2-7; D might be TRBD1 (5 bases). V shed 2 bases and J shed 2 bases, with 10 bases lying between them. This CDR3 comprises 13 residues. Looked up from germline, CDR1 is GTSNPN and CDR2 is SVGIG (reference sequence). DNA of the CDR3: TGTGCCTGGAGTAGGGGCAGAACCTACGAGCAGTACTTC. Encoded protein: CAWSRGRTYEQYF.

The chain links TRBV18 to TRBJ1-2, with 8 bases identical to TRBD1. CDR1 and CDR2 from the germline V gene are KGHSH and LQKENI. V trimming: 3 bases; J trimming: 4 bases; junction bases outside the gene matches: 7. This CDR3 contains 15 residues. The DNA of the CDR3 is TGTGCCAGCTCACCTCAATCAGGGGGCGGCTATGGCTACACCTTC. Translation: CASSPQSGGGYGYTF.

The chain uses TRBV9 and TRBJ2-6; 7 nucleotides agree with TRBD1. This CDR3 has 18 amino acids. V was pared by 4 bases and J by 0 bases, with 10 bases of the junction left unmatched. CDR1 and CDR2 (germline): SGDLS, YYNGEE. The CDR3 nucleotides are TGTGCCAGCAGCCCGAAGACAGGGACAAGCTCTGGGGCCAACGTCCTGACTTTC. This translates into CASSPKTGTSSGANVLTF.

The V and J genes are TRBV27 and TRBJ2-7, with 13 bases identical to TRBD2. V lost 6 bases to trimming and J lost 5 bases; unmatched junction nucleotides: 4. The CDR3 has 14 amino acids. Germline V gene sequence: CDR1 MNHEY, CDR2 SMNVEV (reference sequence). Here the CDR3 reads CASSRLAGGHEQYF. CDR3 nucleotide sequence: TGTGCCAGCAGCCGACTAGCGGGAGGTCACGAGCAGTACTTC.

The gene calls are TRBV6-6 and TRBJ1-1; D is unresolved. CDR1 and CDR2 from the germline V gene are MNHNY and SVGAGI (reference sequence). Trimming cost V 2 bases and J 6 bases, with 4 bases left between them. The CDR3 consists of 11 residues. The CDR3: CASSYTAEAFF. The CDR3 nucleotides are TGTGCCAGCAGTTACACAGCTGAAGCTTTCTTT.

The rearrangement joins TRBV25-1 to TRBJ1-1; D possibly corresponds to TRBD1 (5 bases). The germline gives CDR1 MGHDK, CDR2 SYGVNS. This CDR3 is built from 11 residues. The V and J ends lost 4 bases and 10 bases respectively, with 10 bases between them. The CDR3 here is CASSGGGGAFF. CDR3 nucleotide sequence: TGTGCCAGCAGTGGTGGGGGGGGAGCTTTCTTT. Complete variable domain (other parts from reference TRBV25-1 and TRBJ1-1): EADIYQTPRYLVIGTGKKITLECSQTMGHDKMYWYQQDPGMELHLIHYSYGVNSTEKGDLSSESTVSRIRTEHFPLTLESARPSHTSQYLCASSGGGGAFFGQGTRLTVV.

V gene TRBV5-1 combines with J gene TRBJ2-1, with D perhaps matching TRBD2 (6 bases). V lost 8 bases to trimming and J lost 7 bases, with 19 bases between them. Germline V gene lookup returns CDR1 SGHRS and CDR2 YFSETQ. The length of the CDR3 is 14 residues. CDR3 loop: CASGGTPDDNEQFF. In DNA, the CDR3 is TGCGCCAGTGGAGGGACTCCAGACGATAATGAGCAGTTCTTC.

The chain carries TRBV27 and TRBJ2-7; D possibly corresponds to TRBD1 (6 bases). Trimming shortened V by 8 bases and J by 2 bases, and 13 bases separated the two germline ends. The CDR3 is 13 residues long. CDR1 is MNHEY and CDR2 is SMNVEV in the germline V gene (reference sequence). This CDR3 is CASAGTSTYEQYF. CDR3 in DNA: TGTGCCAGCGCCGGGACATCAACCTACGAGCAGTACTTC.

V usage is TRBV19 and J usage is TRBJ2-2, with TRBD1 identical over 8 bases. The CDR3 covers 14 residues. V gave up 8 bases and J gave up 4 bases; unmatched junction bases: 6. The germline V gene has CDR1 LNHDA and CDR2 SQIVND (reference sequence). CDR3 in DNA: TGTGCCAGTGGACAGGGCGTTCGCACCGGGGAGCTGTTTTTT. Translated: CASGQGVRTGELFF.

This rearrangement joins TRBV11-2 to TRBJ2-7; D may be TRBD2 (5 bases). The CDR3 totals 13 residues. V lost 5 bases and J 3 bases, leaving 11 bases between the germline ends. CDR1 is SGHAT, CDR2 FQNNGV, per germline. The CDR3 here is CASSRSGIYEQYF. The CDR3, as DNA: TGTGCCAGCAGCCGGAGCGGAATCTACGAGCAGTACTTC.

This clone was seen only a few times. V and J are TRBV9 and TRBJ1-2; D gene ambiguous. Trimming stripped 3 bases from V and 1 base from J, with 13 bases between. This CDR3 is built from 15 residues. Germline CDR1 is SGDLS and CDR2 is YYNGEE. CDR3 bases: TGTGCCAGCAGCGCCTTCGGGAGCAATAACTATGGCTACACCTTC. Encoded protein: CASSAFGSNNYGYTF.

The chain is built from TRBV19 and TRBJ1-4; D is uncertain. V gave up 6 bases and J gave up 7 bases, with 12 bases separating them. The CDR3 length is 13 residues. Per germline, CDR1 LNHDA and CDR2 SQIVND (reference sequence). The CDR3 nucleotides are TGTGCCAGTAGCTTCCTAAGTGCTGAAAAACTGTTTTTT. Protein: CASSFLSAEKLFF.

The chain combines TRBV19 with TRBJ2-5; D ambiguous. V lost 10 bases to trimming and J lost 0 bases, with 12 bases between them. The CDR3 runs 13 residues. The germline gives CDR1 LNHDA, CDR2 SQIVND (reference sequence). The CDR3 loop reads CATADWNQETQYF. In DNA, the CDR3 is TGTGCCACCGCCGACTGGAACCAAGAGACCCAGTACTTC.

The CDR3 loop reads CASSFSTSGSYEQFF. CDR3 nucleotides: TGTGCCAGCAGCTTTTCGACTAGCGGGAGCTATGAGCAGTTCTTC. V is TRBV5-6 and J is TRBJ2-1, with 12 bases that match TRBD2. The germline gives CDR1 SGHDT, CDR2 YYEEEE. V dropped 2 bases and J dropped 8; count of bases not matched to a gene: 5. The CDR3 spans 15 residues.

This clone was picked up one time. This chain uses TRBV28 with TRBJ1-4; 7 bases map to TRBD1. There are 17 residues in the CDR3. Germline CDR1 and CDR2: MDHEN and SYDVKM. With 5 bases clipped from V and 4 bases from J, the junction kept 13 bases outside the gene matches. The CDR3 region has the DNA TGTGCCAGCAGTATACAACTTCGGGACAGTTTTAATGAAAAACTGTTTTTT. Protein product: CASSIQLRDSFNEKLFF.

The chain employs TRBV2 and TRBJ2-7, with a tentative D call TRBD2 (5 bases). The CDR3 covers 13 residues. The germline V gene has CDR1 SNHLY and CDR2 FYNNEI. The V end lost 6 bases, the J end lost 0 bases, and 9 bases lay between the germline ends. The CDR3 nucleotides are TGTGCCAGCAGCCTAGCCGACTCCTACGAGCAGTACTTC. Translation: CASSLADSYEQYF.

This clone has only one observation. This CDR3 reads CASSLGRGPHYEQYF. The CDR3 DNA is TGTGCCAGCAGCTTAGGACGAGGGCCCCACTACGAGCAGTACTTC. The rearrangement joins TRBV11-2 to TRBJ2-7; D is perhaps TRBD2 (5 bases). Looked up from germline, CDR1 is SGHAT and CDR2 is FQNNGV. V lost 1 base and J 3 bases, leaving 13 bases between the germline ends. CDR3 length equals 15 residues.

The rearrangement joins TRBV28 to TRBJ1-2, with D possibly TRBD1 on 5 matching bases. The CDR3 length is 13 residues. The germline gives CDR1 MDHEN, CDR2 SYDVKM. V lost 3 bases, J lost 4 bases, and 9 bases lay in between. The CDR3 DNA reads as TGTGCCAGCAGTTTCTGGGGGGTCTATGGCTACACCTTC. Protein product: CASSFWGVYGYTF.